Each of the 15 T cell receptor beta chains below was sequenced from the same sample in a study of post-analysis software for immune sequencing data. Study-wide results and caveats: In patients, TRBV5-6, TRBV5-1 and TRBV20-1 belonged to 4 or 5 TRBV segments found more frequently than in controls.

Antigens for these TCRs are unknown. Prepared libraries of TCR beta cDNA carried unique molecular identifiers. MiXCR, run by TCRdb on the PCR reads, gives a single entry per CDR3 protein. The sample has approximately 350,000 distinct CDR3 sequences; roughly 36% are singletons. Sequenced: blood. These receptor sequences come from a girl between 10 and 17 years old with multiple sclerosis.

The V gene is TRBV5-6, the J gene TRBJ2-7; D may be TRBD1 (5 bases). V lost 4 bases to trimming and J lost 2 bases, with 10 bases between them. The germline gives CDR1 SGHDT, CDR2 YYEEEE. CDR3 length: 13 amino acids. CDR3 DNA sequence: TGTGCCAGCAGCCGGACAAGAACCTACGAGCAGTACTTC. Translating gives CASSRTRTYEQYF. The full variable domain, in which reference TRBV5-6 and TRBJ2-7 provide the parts outside the CDR3, is DAGVTQSPTHLIKTRGQQVTLRCSPKSGHDTVSWYQQALGQGPQFIFQYYEEEERQRGNFPDRFSGHQFPNYSSELNVNALLLGDSALYLCASSRTRTYEQYFGPGTRLTVT.

The V call is TRBV7-2, the J call TRBJ2-5, with 9 bases fitting TRBD1. Germline-derived CDR1 and CDR2 are SGHTA and FQGNSA. V shed 8 bases and J 8 bases; nucleotides not matched to a gene: 9. The CDR3 consists of 13 residues. The CDR3 coding sequence is TGTGCCAGCGGAACCGGGACAGGGTATACCCAGTACTTC. This codes for CASGTGTGYTQYF.

As for this clonotype: The germline gene is not matched at one end of the junction; a read error may be the cause. DNA for the CDR3: TGCAGTGCCCGAGTGACCTCTGAGGCCAACGTCCTGACTTTC. Translation gives CSARVTSEANVLTF. The V gene is TRBV20-1, the J gene TRBJ2-6; D remains unclear. CDR3 length: 14 amino acids. Germline V CDR1 and CDR2: DFQATT, SNEGSKA (reference sequence).

This clonotype came up a few times. The genes are TRBV18 and TRBJ2-3; no firm D call. There are 13 residues in the CDR3. Germline V gene data show CDR1 as KGHSH and CDR2 as LQKENI. V was cut by 6 bases and J by 4 bases, with 11 bases left in between. The CDR3 sequence is CASSPRKADTQYF. CDR3 DNA sequence: TGTGCCAGCTCCCCGCGAAAGGCAGATACGCAGTATTTT. The variable domain in full, completed from reference TRBV18 and TRBJ2-3, reads NAGVMQNPRHLVRRRGQEARLRCSPMKGHSHVYWYRQLPEEGLKFMVYLQKENIIDESGMPKERFSAEFPKEGPSILRIQQVVRGDSAAYFCASSPRKADTQYFGPGTRLTVL.

This clonotype was observed a few times. The V gene is TRBV19, the J gene TRBJ2-7; TRBD1 is a possible D gene (6 bases). From germline, CDR1 is LNHDA and CDR2 SQIVND (reference sequence). This CDR3 is built from 15 residues. V lost 3 bases, J lost 5 bases, and 17 bases lay in between. CDR3 nucleotide sequence: TGTGCCAGTAGTATCCTCGGCAGGGGTGAAGACGAGCAGTACTTC. The encoded protein is CASSILGRGEDEQYF.

The chain uses TRBV7-9 and TRBJ1-5; a weak D match, TRBD1 (5 bases). The V and J ends lost 3 bases and 5 bases respectively, with 11 bases between them. The germline gives CDR1 SEHNR, CDR2 FQNEAQ (reference sequence). The CDR3 contains 14 residues. The DNA of the CDR3 is TGTGCCAGCAGCTTCCAGGGAAGACATCAGCCCCAGCATTTT. Protein sequence: CASSFQGRHQPQHF.

The table lists this clonotype with a few counts. The J gene is TRBJ1-6, the V gene TRBV7-6; D not resolved. CDR3 length equals 14 residues. V lost 5 bases and J lost 7, with 12 bases in between. In germline, CDR1 is SGHVS, CDR2 FNYEAQ. In DNA, the CDR3 is TGTGCCAGCAGCCGGACCGTTGGGAATTCACCCCTCCACTTT. Translation: CASSRTVGNSPLHF.

The chain is built from TRBV4-3 and TRBJ2-5; 7 bases align to TRBD2. The CDR3 totals 16 residues. Germline assignment: CDR1 LGHNA and CDR2 YSLEER. The trim removed 4 bases at V and 9 bases at J, leaving 17 bases unmatched. The CDR3 coding sequence is TGCGCCAGCAGCCCAGATGGACTAGGGAATTCGGAGGCCCAGTACTTC. Protein product: CASSPDGLGNSEAQYF.

This rearrangement joins TRBV7-2 to TRBJ2-1, with 10 bases aligning to TRBD2. CDR1 is SGHTA, CDR2 FQGNSA, per germline. The V and J ends lost 5 bases and 3 bases, in that order; junction bases with no gene match: 4. The CDR3 spans 15 residues. The CDR3 DNA is TGTGCCAGCAGCCGTCTAGCGGGGGACTACAATGAGCAGTTCTTC. It specifies CASSRLAGDYNEQFF.

The table lists this clonotype with a few counts. The chain has TRBV18 and TRBJ1-6; TRBD1 matches 7 bases. This CDR3 contains 14 residues. CDR1 is KGHSH and CDR2 is LQKENI in the germline V gene. J lost 7 bases, V lost 3 bases, and 3 bases had no gene match. The DNA for the CDR3 is TGTGCCAGCTCACCTGAACAGGGGAATTCACCCCTCCACTTT. It yields the protein CASSPEQGNSPLHF.

This clonotype was detected only a few times. This chain connects TRBV6-2 or TRBV6-3 to TRBJ2-7; D may be TRBD1 (6 bases). V lost 5 bases and J lost 2, with 31 bases in between. Germline CDR1 and CDR2: MNHEY and SVGEGT. This CDR3 has 20 amino acids. CDR3 sequence reads: CASSPVPGRPLSRGPYEQYF. The DNA for the CDR3 is TGTGCCAGCAGTCCCGTGCCCGGAAGACCCCTGTCCAGGGGCCCCTACGAGCAGTACTTC.

V is TRBV6-6 and J is TRBJ1-4; D is possibly TRBD1 (5 bases). Germline V gives CDR1 MNHNY, CDR2 SVGAGI (reference sequence). CDR3 length: 15 residues. The V end lost 6 bases, the J end lost 3 bases, and 14 bases lay between the germline ends. CDR3 amino acids: CASSPRGTANEKLFF. The CDR3 DNA sequence: TGTGCCAGCAGCCCTCGAGGGACGGCTAATGAAAAACTGTTTTTT.

The chain carries TRBV4-3 and TRBJ2-1; no clear D gene. This CDR3 comprises 14 residues. The V end was cut by 0 bases, the J end by 9 bases, with 12 bases between. CDR1 LGHNA and CDR2 YSLEER come from the germline V gene. The CDR3 spells CASSQEMAALEQFF. Here the CDR3 DNA reads TGCGCCAGCAGCCAAGAGATGGCGGCCCTTGAGCAGTTCTTC.

This rearrangement joins TRBV5-1 to TRBJ2-5, with 8 bases identical to TRBD1. Germline CDR1 reads SGHRS; CDR2 reads YFSETQ. Trimming took 1 base from V and 4 from J; bases not matched to a gene: 6. This CDR3 has 15 residues. CDR3: CASSLRQGARETQYF. The CDR3 coding sequence is TGCGCCAGCAGCTTGCGCCAGGGGGCTCGAGAGACCCAGTACTTC.

The V and J genes are TRBV2 and TRBJ2-3; D might be TRBD2 (5 bases). Germline CDR1 reads SNHLY; CDR2 reads FYNNEI. The CDR3 loop spans 15 amino acids. Trimming removed 4 bases from V and 6 bases from J, with 17 bases in between. In nucleotides, the CDR3 is TGTGCCAGCAGTGGATTAAACCCGTGGGAGGATACGCAGTATTTT. This translates into CASSGLNPWEDTQYF.